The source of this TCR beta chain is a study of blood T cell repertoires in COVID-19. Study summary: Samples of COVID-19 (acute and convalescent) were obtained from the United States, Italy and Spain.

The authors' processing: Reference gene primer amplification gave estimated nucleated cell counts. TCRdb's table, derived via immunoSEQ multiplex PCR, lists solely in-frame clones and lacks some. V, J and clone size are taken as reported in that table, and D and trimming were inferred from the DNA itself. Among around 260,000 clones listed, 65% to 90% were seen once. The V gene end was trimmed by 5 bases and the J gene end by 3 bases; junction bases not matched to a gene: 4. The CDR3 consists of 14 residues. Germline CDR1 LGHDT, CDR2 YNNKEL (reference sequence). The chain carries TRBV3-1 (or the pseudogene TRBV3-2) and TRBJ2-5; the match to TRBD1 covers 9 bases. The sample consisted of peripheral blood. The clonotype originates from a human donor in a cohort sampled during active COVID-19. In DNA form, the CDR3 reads TGTGCCAGCAGCGACCGGACAGGGGAAGAGACCCAGTACTTC. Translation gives CASSDRTGEETQYF.